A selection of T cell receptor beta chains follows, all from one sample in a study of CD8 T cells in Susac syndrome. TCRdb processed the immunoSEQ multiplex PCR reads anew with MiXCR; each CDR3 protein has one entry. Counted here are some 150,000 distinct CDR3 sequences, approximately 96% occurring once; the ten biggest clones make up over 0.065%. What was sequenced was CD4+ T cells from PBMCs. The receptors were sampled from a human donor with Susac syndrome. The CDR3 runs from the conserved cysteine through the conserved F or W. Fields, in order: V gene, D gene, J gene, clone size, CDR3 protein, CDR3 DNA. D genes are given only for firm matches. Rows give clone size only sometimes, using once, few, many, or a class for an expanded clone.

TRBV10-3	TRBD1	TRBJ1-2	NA	CAIRPLGQTSGYTF	TGTGCCATCAGGCCCTTGGGACAGACGAGCGGCTACACCTTC
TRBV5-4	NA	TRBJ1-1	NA	CASSLPSGVEAFF	TGTGCCAGCAGCTTGCCTTCAGGAGTTGAAGCTTTCTTT
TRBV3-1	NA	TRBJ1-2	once	CASSLRSPINYGYTF	TGTGCCAGCAGCCTTCGCAGCCCAATTAACTATGGCTACACCTTC
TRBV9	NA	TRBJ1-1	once	CASSVVGRGAEFEAFF	TGTGCCAGCAGCGTAGTAGGACGGGGGGCCGAGTTTGAAGCTTTCTTT
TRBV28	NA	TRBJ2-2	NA	CASKDRNTGELFF	TGTGCCAGCAAGGACCGTAACACCGGGGAGCTGTTTTTT
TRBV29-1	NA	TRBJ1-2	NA	CSVRRDGYTF	TGCAGCGTCCGCAGGGATGGCTACACCTTC
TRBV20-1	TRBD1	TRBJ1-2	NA	CSARDRGGYGYTF	TGCAGTGCTAGGGACAGGGGGGGCTATGGCTACACCTTC
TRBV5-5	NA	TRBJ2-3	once	CASRTQVHGTDTQYF	TGTGCCAGCAGAACACAGGTGCATGGCACAGATACGCAGTATTTT
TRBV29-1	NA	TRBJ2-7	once	CSVDNPTVGSEQYF	TGCAGCGTGGACAACCCGACAGTGGGGAGCGAGCAGTACTTC
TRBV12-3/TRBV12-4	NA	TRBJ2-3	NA	CASSRRRVLEDTQYF	TGTGCCAGCAGCCGACGAAGGGTACTCGAGGATACGCAGTATTTT
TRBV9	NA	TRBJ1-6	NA	CASSVGQRGSPLHF	TGTGCCAGCAGCGTAGGACAGAGGGGGTCACCCCTCCACTTT
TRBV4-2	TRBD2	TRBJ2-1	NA	CASSQDNWLAGTNEQFF	TGTGCCAGCAGCCAAGATAATTGGCTAGCGGGGACAAATGAGCAGTTCTTC
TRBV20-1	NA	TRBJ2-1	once	CSAPRDFNEQFF	TGCAGTGCACCCCGGGACTTCAATGAGCAGTTCTTC
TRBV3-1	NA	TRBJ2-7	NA	CASSQGGLGVYEQYF	TGTGCCAGCAGCCAAGGCGGACTGGGAGTCTACGAGCAGTACTTC
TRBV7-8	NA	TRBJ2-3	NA	CASSPGHADGQYF	TGTGCCAGCAGCCCCGGGCACGCCGATGGGCAGTATTTT
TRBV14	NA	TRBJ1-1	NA	CASSQDMNTEAFF	TGTGCCAGCAGCCAAGATATGAACACTGAAGCTTTCTTT
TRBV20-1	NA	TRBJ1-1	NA	CGFGGANTEAFF	TGTGGATTCGGGGGTGCGAACACTGAAGCTTTCTTT
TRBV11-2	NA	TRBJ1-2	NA	CASSLDRATGYTF	TGTGCCAGCAGCTTAGATCGAGCAACCGGCTACACCTTC
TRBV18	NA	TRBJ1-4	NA	CASSPGKNEKLFF	TGTGCCAGCTCCCCGGGCAAAAATGAAAAACTGTTTTTT
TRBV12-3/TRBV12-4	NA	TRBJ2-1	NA	CASSLVHEQFF	TGTGCCAGCAGTTTAGTGCATGAGCAGTTCTTC
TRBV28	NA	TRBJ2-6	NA	CASSLSGNSGANVLTF	TGTGCCAGCAGTTTATCAGGGAACTCTGGGGCCAACGTCCTGACTTTC
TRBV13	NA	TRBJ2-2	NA	CASSLMPGELFF	TGTGCCAGCAGCTTAATGCCCGGGGAGCTGTTTTTT
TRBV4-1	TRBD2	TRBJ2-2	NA	CASSQVGGRAGELFF	TGCGCCAGCAGCCAAGTCGGCGGGAGGGCCGGGGAGCTGTTTTTT
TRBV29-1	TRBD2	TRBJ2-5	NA	CSAGLALETQYF	TGCAGCGCAGGACTAGCTCTTGAGACCCAGTACTTC
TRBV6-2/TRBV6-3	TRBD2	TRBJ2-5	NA	CASRPPASGGRETQYF	TGTGCCAGCAGACCGCCGGCCAGCGGGGGGCGAGAGACCCAGTACTTC
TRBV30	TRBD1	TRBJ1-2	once	CAWVDRTNYGYTF	TGTGCCTGGGTGGACAGGACTAACTATGGCTACACCTTC
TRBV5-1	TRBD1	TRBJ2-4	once	CASSSPGQKNIQYF	TGCGCCAGCAGCTCTCCGGGACAGAAAAACATTCAGTACTTC
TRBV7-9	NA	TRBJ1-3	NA	CASSSDVASSSGNTIYF	TGTGCCAGCAGTTCTGACGTTGCGTCCTCCTCTGGAAACACCATATATTTT
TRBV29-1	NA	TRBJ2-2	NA	CSVLGGYHTGELFF	TGCAGCGTTCTGGGTGGATATCACACCGGGGAGCTGTTTTTT
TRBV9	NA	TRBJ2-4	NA	CASSPRGGGGGNIQYF	TGTGCCAGCAGCCCCCGTGGAGGGGGTGGCGGAAACATTCAGTACTTC
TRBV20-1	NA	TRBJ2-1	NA	CSARPGGSSSYNEQFF	TGCAGTGCTAGGCCGGGGGGCTCTAGCTCCTACAATGAGCAGTTCTTC
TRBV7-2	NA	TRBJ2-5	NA	CASSYRTDGTQYF	TGTGCCAGCAGCTACCGTACGGACGGGACCCAGTACTTC
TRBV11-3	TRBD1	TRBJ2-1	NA	CASSLDRASPKQFF	TGTGCCAGCAGCCTGGACAGGGCTTCCCCAAAGCAGTTCTTC
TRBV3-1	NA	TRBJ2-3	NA	CASSQGTARDTQYF	TGTGCCAGCAGCCAAGGGACGGCTCGGGATACGCAGTATTTT
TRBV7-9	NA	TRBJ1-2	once	CASSLDGAGRYGYTF	TGTGCCAGCAGCTTAGATGGTGCCGGCAGATATGGCTACACCTTC
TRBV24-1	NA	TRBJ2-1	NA	CATSAAGVYNEQFF	TGTGCCACCAGTGCCGCTGGGGTCTACAATGAGCAGTTCTTC
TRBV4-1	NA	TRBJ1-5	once	CASSQVVSLGVGGQPQHF	TGCGCCAGCAGCCAAGTGGTGAGCCTAGGCGTCGGGGGTCAGCCCCAGCATTTT
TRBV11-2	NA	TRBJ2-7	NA	CASSSPRPEQYF	TGTGCCAGCAGCTCCCCGCGCCCCGAGCAGTACTTC
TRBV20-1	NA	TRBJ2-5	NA	CSASGFRGIRETQYF	TGCAGTGCTAGCGGGTTTCGCGGGATCAGAGAGACCCAGTACTTC